The 15 T cell receptor beta chains presented below share a single source sample, sequenced in a study of neoadjuvant anti-PD-1 for oral cavity cancer. As to time point: after neoadjuvant nivolumab, at surgical resection. Clones were read by immunoSEQ multiplex PCR, and TCRdb kept only the in-frame ones, dropping some. The sample lists about 23,000 clones, 25% to 30% occurring once. The sample was tumor tissue, taken after nivolumab (anti-PD-1) treatment. The receptors were sampled from a person aged 40 to 85 with oral cavity squamous cell carcinoma.

This clone was observed a handful of times. The V gene is TRBV4-1, the J gene TRBJ1-2, with a possible D match to TRBD1 (5 bases). Trimming shortened V by 3 bases and J by 8 bases, and 19 bases separated the two germline ends. Per germline, CDR1 MGHRA and CDR2 YSYEKL. This CDR3 is built from 15 residues. This CDR3 reads CASSQPRGRAEGYTF. The CDR3 DNA sequence: TGCGCCAGCAGCCAGCCTAGGGGCAGGGCGGAAGGCTACACCTTC.

The chain carries TRBV5-8 and TRBJ2-3, with TRBD1 identical over 8 bases. The junction had 4 bases not matched to a gene; V was cut back by 4 bases and J by 0 bases. The CDR3 covers 15 residues. The V gene's germline CDR1 is SGHTS and CDR2 YDEGEE. The CDR3 nucleotides are TGTGCCAGCAGCCATCGGACAGGGAGCACAGATACGCAGTATTTT. Translating it yields CASSHRTGSTDTQYF.

V and J are TRBV10-3 and TRBJ2-7; D gene unclear. The CDR3 runs 13 residues. Germline V gene data show CDR1 as ENHRY and CDR2 as SYGVKD. The germline V and J ends were trimmed by 1 base and 3 bases, with 7 bases remaining between them. In DNA, the CDR3 is TGTGCCATCAGTGAGTTGTCTAGCTACGAGCAGTACTTC. As protein: CAISELSSYEQYF.

This clone was seen a handful of times. This chain uses TRBV5-1 with TRBJ1-2, with D unresolved. Germline CDR1 and CDR2: SGHRS and YFSETQ. The germline V and J ends were trimmed by 0 bases and 3 bases, with 12 bases remaining between them. The length of the CDR3 is 15 residues. The CDR3 coding sequence is TGCGCCAGCAGCTTGGCCGACGGAGATTACTATGGCTACACCTTC. It codes for CASSLADGDYYGYTF.

This clone was counted a few times. The rearrangement uses TRBV7-8 and TRBJ1-2, with D possibly TRBD1 on 5 matching bases. The CDR3 runs 16 residues. The ends were cut back, 1 base at V and 8 bases at J, with 20 bases in the middle. CDR1 is SGHVS and CDR2 is FQNEAQ in the germline V gene. The CDR3 sequence: CASSLEGGVEVGGYTF. In nucleotides, the CDR3 is TGTGCCAGCAGCTTAGAAGGAGGGGTGGAGGTTGGAGGCTACACCTTC.

This chain connects TRBV19 to TRBJ1-5; the match to TRBD1 covers 10 bases. J was trimmed by 5 bases and V by 3 bases; bases with no gene match: 4. Per germline, CDR1 LNHDA and CDR2 SQIVND (reference sequence). There are 15 residues in the CDR3. The CDR3, as DNA: TGTGCCAGTAGTATGCGACAGGGGGCCTATCAGCCCCAGCATTTT. It codes for CASSMRQGAYQPQHF. Full variable domain (rest looked up from reference TRBV19 and TRBJ1-5): DGGITQSPKYLFRKEGQNVTLSCEQNLNHDAMYWYRQDPGQGLRLIYYSQIVNDFQKGDIAEGYSVSREKKESFPLTVTSAQKNPTAFYLCASSMRQGAYQPQHFGDGTRLSIL.

The chain recombines TRBV6-5 with TRBJ1-2, with TRBD1 as a possible D gene (5 bases). V was shortened by 6 bases and J by 1 base, with 9 bases between the two germline ends. The CDR3 runs 13 residues. Germline CDR1 MNHEY, CDR2 SVGAGI. DNA for the CDR3: TGTGCCAGCAGCTATGACAGTAACTATGGCTACACCTTC. Protein: CASSYDSNYGYTF.

There are a few counts of this clone. V gene TRBV9 combines with J gene TRBJ2-3; 7 bases map to TRBD2. The germline V gene has CDR1 SGDLS and CDR2 YYNGEE. V dropped 5 bases and J dropped 2; count of bases not matched to a gene: 8. The CDR3 loop spans 15 amino acids. The chain's CDR3 is CASRTRDYPTDTQYF. In DNA form, the CDR3 reads TGTGCCAGCAGGACACGGGACTACCCCACAGATACGCAGTATTTT.

With respect to this clone: The junction departs from the called germline gene at one end, perhaps through a read error. The sample holds other DNA sequences that translate to the same CDR3. V is TRBV4-1 and J is TRBJ1-2; D is perhaps TRBD1 (6 bases). Germline lookup yields CDR1 MGHRA and CDR2 YSYEKL. CDR3 size: 13 residues. CDR3 in amino acids: CASSQGQSAGYTF. For the CDR3, the DNA is TGTGCCAGCAGCCAAGGACAGTCGGCTGGCTACACCTTC.

This clone was detected only a few times. The chain recombines TRBV2 with TRBJ2-3, with D perhaps matching TRBD1 (6 bases). Germline V gene lookup returns CDR1 SNHLY and CDR2 FYNNEI. This CDR3 spans 15 amino acids. Deletions cut 4 bases from V and 0 bases from J, with 11 bases between. In DNA form, the CDR3 reads TGTGCCAGCAGTGGAGTGGACAGAAGCACAGATACGCAGTATTTT. It is translated as CASSGVDRSTDTQYF.

The chain combines TRBV7-9 with TRBJ1-5; D is unclear. Germline V CDR1 and CDR2: SEHNR, FQNEAQ (reference sequence). Trimming shortened V by 4 bases and J by 5 bases, and 9 bases separated the two germline ends. The CDR3 spans 13 residues. The CDR3 bases are TGTGCCAGCAGCTCAATCAATGATCAGCCCCAGCATTTT. The encoded protein is CASSSINDQPQHF.

This clone was counted between two and nine times. The rearrangement joins TRBV5-1 to TRBJ2-7, with a weak D call TRBD1 (5 bases). The germline V gene has CDR1 SGHRS and CDR2 YFSETQ. The CDR3 sequence is 12 residues long. Trimming took 0 bases from V and 6 from J, leaving 7 bases between them. CDR3 region: CASSLGRAEQYF. CDR3 DNA sequence: TGCGCCAGCAGCTTGGGCAGGGCCGAGCAGTACTTC.

The rearrangement joins TRBV13 to TRBJ2-5, with D unclear. The CDR3 covers 13 residues. Germline CDR1 is PRHDT and CDR2 is FYEKMQ (reference sequence). Trimming took 4 bases from V and 4 from J, leaving 10 bases between them. The CDR3 coding sequence is TGTGCCAGCAGCTCTTCGACCACAGAGACCCAGTACTTC. This codes for CASSSSTTETQYF.

This chain joins TRBV9 and TRBJ2-7; 8 nucleotides agree with TRBD2. The CDR3 is 14 amino acids. Looked up from germline, CDR1 is SGDLS and CDR2 is YYNGEE. V was clipped by 4 bases and J by 3 bases; unmatched bases: 6. This CDR3 reads CASSPGLEGYEQYF. CDR3 in DNA: TGTGCCAGCAGCCCGGGACTAGAGGGCTACGAGCAGTACTTC.

This clone was picked up a small number of times. J is TRBJ1-1 and V is TRBV5-4; D is unresolved. Germline-derived CDR1 and CDR2 are SGHNT and YYREEE (reference sequence). This CDR3 has 13 amino acids. V was trimmed by 6 bases and J by 3 bases, leaving 12 bases between them. The CDR3 here is CASTVVGDTEAFF. The CDR3 nucleotides read TGTGCCAGCACTGTGGTCGGTGACACTGAAGCTTTCTTT.